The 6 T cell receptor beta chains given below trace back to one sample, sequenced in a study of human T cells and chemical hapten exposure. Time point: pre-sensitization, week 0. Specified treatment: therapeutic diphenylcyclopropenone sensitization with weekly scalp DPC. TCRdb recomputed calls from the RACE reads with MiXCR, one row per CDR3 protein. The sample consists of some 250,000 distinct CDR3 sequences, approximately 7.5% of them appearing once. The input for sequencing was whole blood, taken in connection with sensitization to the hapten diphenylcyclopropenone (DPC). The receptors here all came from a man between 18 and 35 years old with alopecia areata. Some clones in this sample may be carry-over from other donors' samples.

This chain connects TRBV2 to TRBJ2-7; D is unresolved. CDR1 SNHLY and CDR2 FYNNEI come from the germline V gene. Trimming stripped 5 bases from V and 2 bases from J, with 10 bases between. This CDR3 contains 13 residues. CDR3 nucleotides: TGTGCCAGCAGTCAGCAGTCAACCTACGAGCAGTACGTC. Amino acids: CASSQQSTYEQYV.

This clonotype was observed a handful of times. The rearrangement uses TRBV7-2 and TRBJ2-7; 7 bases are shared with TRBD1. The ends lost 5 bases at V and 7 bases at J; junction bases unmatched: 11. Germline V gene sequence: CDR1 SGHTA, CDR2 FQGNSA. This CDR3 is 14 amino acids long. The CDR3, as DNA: TGTGCCAGCAGCCCGCGACAGGGTTTGCGGGAGCAGTACTTC. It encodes CASSPRQGLREQYF.

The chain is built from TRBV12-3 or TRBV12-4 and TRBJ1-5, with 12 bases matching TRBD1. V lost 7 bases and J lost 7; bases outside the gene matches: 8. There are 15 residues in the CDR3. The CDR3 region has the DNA TGTGCCAGCAACCGGGGACAGGGGGCGGGACAGCCCCAGCATTTT. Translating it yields CASNRGQGAGQPQHF.

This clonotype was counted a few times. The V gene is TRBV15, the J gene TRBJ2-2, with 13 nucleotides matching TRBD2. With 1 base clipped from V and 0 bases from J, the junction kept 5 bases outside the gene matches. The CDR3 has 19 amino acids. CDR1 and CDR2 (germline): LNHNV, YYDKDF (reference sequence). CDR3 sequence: CATSRGRTSGGTNTGELFF. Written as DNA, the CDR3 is TGTGCCACCAGCAGAGGACGGACTAGCGGGGGTACGAACACCGGGGAGCTGTTTTTT.

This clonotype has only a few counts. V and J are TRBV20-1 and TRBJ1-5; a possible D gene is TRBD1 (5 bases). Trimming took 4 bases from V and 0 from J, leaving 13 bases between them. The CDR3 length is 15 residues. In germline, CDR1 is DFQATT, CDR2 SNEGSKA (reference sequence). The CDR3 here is CSATAGTDSNQPQHF. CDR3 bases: TGCAGTGCTACCGCAGGGACGGATAGCAATCAGCCCCAGCATTTT.

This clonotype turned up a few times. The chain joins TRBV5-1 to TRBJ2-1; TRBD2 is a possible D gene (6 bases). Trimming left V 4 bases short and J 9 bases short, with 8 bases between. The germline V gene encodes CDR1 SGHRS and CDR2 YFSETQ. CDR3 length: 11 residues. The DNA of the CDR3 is TGCGCCAGCAGCGCGGGGACTGAGCAGTTCTTC. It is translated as CASSAGTEQFF. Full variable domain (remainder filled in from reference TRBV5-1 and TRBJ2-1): KAGVTQTPRYLIKTRGQQVTLSCSPISGHRSVSWYQQTPGQGLQFLFEYFSETQRNKGNFPGRFSGRQFSNSRSEMNVSTLELGDSALYLCASSAGTEQFFGPGTRLTVL.